What follows are 32 T cell receptor beta chains derived from one specimen sequenced in a study of PD-1 blockade in classical Hodgkin lymphoma (dated by TCRdb to 2018 to 2020). Read against the paper, the sample's time point label means: newly diagnosed, previously untreated cHL patient sample. CD4+ T cells were purified from thawed PBMCs by magnetic negative selection with a Miltenyi CD4+ T cell isolation kit. Library construction relied on the immunoSEQ multiplex PCR assay. As stored in TCRdb, this immuneACCESS dataset retains in-frame rearrangements with V and J assigned. A fraction of the clones does not appear; measured against another copy, unresolved V genes explain less than half of the discrepancy, and the remainder lacks a known reason. The sample table holds under 20,000 clones, of which around 81% were seen once. The ten biggest clones cover roughly 1.2% of the sample. Sequencing input: CD4+ T cells from blood. These receptors all come from a human donor with classical Hodgkin lymphoma.

This rearrangement joins TRBV10-3 to TRBJ2-7, with D maybe TRBD1 (6 bases). There are 12 residues in the CDR3. V gave up 5 bases and J gave up 6 bases, with 11 bases separating them. The germline V gene has CDR1 ENHRY and CDR2 SYGVKD. The CDR3, as DNA: TGTGCCATCAGTCTTACAGGGATCGAGCAGTACTTC. Translated, it gives CAISLTGIEQYF.

The chain couples TRBV7-3 to TRBJ2-5; 12 positions agree with TRBD2. J gave up 5 bases and V 5 bases, and 9 bases lay outside the gene matches. CDR1 SGHTA and CDR2 FQGTGA come from the germline V gene. This CDR3 comprises 16 residues. In DNA, the CDR3 is TGTGCCAGCAGCCAGAGTGGACTAGCGGGACCGGAGACCCAGTACTTC. This encodes CASSQSGLAGPETQYF.

V and J are TRBV10-1 and TRBJ2-3; D is unclear. CDR3 size: 15 residues. CDR1 is WNHNN, CDR2 SYGVQD, per germline (reference sequence). The ends were cut back, 3 bases at V and 0 bases at J, with 10 bases in the middle. CDR3 coding DNA: TGCGCCAGCAGTGATATTACGGTTAGCACAGATACGCAGTATTTT. This encodes CASSDITVSTDTQYF.

CDR3 sequence reads: CASSLAPGALDTEAFF. The CDR3 DNA reads as TGTGCCAGCAGCTTAGCGCCTGGGGCCCTTGACACTGAAGCTTTCTTT. The chain is built from TRBV7-2 and TRBJ1-1; possibly TRBD1 for D (5 bases). The CDR3 sequence is 16 residues long. V was cut by 0 bases and J by 3 bases, with 14 bases left in between. Germline-derived CDR1 and CDR2 are SGHTA and FQGNSA.

V is TRBV2 and J is TRBJ1-2; D is unclear. The V gene lost 6 bases and the J gene lost 4 bases, with 6 bases spanning the gap. The CDR3 totals 11 residues. From germline, CDR1 is SNHLY and CDR2 FYNNEI. CDR3 region: CASSPTYGYTF. The DNA of the CDR3 is TGTGCCAGCAGCCCGACCTATGGCTACACCTTC.

The chain employs TRBV6-4 and TRBJ2-1; 7 positions agree with TRBD1. In germline, CDR1 is MRHNA, CDR2 SNTAGT. CDR3 length: 14 amino acids. With V trimmed by 5 bases and J by 6 bases, 7 bases remained unmatched. Written as DNA, the CDR3 is TGTGCCAGCAGTAACAGGGGAGTATCCAATGAGCAGTTCTTC. Its translation is CASSNRGVSNEQFF.

V is TRBV6-5 and J is TRBJ1-5, with D hard to call. Germline values: CDR1 MNHEY, CDR2 SVGAGI. There are 15 residues in the CDR3. The V and J ends lost 0 bases and 7 bases respectively, with 13 bases between them. CDR3 coding DNA: TGTGCCAGCAGTTACTCGACCGGATCTCGCCAGCCCCAGCATTTT. Its translation is CASSYSTGSRQPQHF.

V gene TRBV25-1 combines with J gene TRBJ1-1, with 7 bases lining up with TRBD1. Germline values: CDR1 MGHDK, CDR2 SYGVNS. J lost 4 bases, V lost 7 bases, and 6 bases had no gene match. This CDR3 spans 13 amino acids. The CDR3, as DNA: TGTGCCAGCATGGCCGCAGGGGGCACTGAAGCTTTCTTT. Its protein is CASMAAGGTEAFF.

The rearrangement joins TRBV6-6 to TRBJ2-1; TRBD2 matches at 10 bases. V gave up 0 bases and J gave up 8 bases; unmatched junction bases: 4. Germline values: CDR1 MNHNY, CDR2 SVGAGI (reference sequence). This CDR3 comprises 15 residues. As DNA, the CDR3 is TGTGCCAGCAGTTACTCGAGGCTAGCGGGAGATGAGCAGTTCTTC. It yields the protein CASSYSRLAGDEQFF.

This chain joins TRBV18 and TRBJ2-7; D is undetermined. CDR1 KGHSH and CDR2 LQKENI come from the germline V gene. The V and J ends lost 3 bases and 4 bases respectively, with 10 bases between them. The CDR3 has 13 residues. The CDR3 DNA follows: TGTGCCAGCTCACCGTGGGATAGGTACGAGCAGTACTTC. The encoded protein is CASSPWDRYEQYF.

This chain uses TRBV7-6 with TRBJ2-5; TRBD2 agrees at 8 bases. Germline V gives CDR1 SGHVS, CDR2 FNYEAQ. The CDR3 loop spans 15 amino acids. Unmatched junction bases numbered 4, after V lost 0 bases and J lost 4 bases. CDR3 nucleotide sequence: TGTGCCAGCAGCTTAGCAGGGCTAGCGGGAGAGACCCAGTACTTC. Its protein product is CASSLAGLAGETQYF.

This clone was detected once. CDR3 DNA sequence: TGTGCCAGCAGACGACCGGGACTAGCGGGAAATGAGCAGTTCTTC. This encodes CASRRPGLAGNEQFF. This rearrangement joins TRBV6-5 to TRBJ2-1; 13 bases agree with TRBD2. This CDR3 has 15 residues. In germline, CDR1 is MNHEY, CDR2 SVGAGI. The V segment lost 6 bases and the J segment 7 bases; nucleotides outside the gene matches: 6.

This clone has a handful of counts. The gene calls are TRBV25-1 and TRBJ1-5; D is unresolved. The CDR3 has 15 residues. The germline V and J ends were trimmed by 3 bases and 2 bases, with 11 bases remaining between them. Per the germline V gene, CDR1 is MGHDK and CDR2 is SYGVNS. The DNA of the CDR3 is TGTGCCAGCAGTGATGGTGGAGGTGGCAATCAGCCCCAGCATTTT. Translation: CASSDGGGGNQPQHF.

The rearrangement joins TRBV28 to TRBJ2-7, with 9 bases that match TRBD2. CDR1 is MDHEN, CDR2 SYDVKM, per germline. CDR3 length: 16 amino acids. The trim removed 1 base at V and 2 bases at J, leaving 6 bases unmatched. The CDR3 sequence is CASSLSTSGPAYEQYF. Here the CDR3 DNA reads TGTGCCAGCAGTTTATCGACTAGCGGACCAGCCTACGAGCAGTACTTC.

This chain uses TRBV2 with TRBJ1-2; 9 bases match TRBD1. The V segment lost 6 bases and the J segment 2 bases; nucleotides outside the gene matches: 4. This CDR3 has 14 residues. Germline V gives CDR1 SNHLY, CDR2 FYNNEI. The CDR3 nucleotides are TGTGCCAGCAGGGGGGGGACAGGGAACTATGGCTACACCTTC. It yields the protein CASRGGTGNYGYTF.

This clone was seen a handful of times. The chain carries TRBV10-1 and TRBJ2-2; D is possibly TRBD2 (6 bases). The ends were cut back, 8 bases at V and 2 bases at J, with 12 bases in the middle. There are 14 residues in the CDR3. Germline lookup yields CDR1 WNHNN and CDR2 SYGVQD (reference sequence). In nucleotides, the CDR3 is TGCGCCAGCCGGGGTAGCGGAAACACCGGGGAGCTGTTTTTT. This codes for CASRGSGNTGELFF.

There are a few counts of this clone. The chain joins TRBV6-4 to TRBJ2-3; D uncertain. The V gene lost 2 bases and the J gene lost 0 bases, with 3 bases spanning the gap. Per the germline V gene, CDR1 is MRHNA and CDR2 is SNTAGT. This CDR3 spans 13 amino acids. The CDR3 reads CASSDGSTDTQYF. CDR3 nucleotide sequence: TGTGCCAGCAGTGACGGGAGCACAGATACGCAGTATTTT.

This chain connects TRBV5-4 to TRBJ1-4; 9 bases agree with TRBD1. CDR1 and CDR2 from the germline V gene are SGHNT and YYREEE (reference sequence). This CDR3 contains 14 residues. The junction had 6 bases not matched to a gene; V was cut back by 4 bases and J by 8 bases. Here the CDR3 reads CASSMGQGGEKLFF. CDR3 bases: TGTGCCAGCAGCATGGGACAGGGAGGGGAAAAACTGTTTTTT.

As DNA, the CDR3 is TGTGCCAGTACCGGTCGGGGTCCTGAAGCTTTCTTT. Translating gives CASTGRGPEAFF. J is TRBJ1-1 and V is TRBV19; D gene unclear. Germline CDR1 is LNHDA and CDR2 is SQIVND (reference sequence). The CDR3 contains 12 residues. V lost 7 bases and J 6 bases, leaving 12 bases between the germline ends.

This clone was counted only a few times. This chain uses TRBV6-6 with TRBJ1-1, with D possibly TRBD1 on 6 matching bases. Trimming pared 6 bases from V and 9 bases from J, leaving 11 bases between. The germline V gene has CDR1 MNHNY and CDR2 SVGAGI (reference sequence). The CDR3 runs 11 residues. CDR3 sequence: CASSLTGQAFF. The CDR3 bases are TGTGCCAGCAGCCTGACAGGACAAGCTTTCTTT.

The chain has TRBV9 and TRBJ2-3; 11 bases fit TRBD2. This CDR3 contains 18 residues. Trimming removed 0 bases from V and 3 bases from J; junction bases left unmatched: 9. Germline CDR1 SGDLS, CDR2 YYNGEE. The CDR3, as DNA: TGTGCCAGCAGCGTAGAGAGGACTAGCGGGCCTGGGACAGATACGCAGTATTTT. Its protein product is CASSVERTSGPGTDTQYF.

The chain combines TRBV28 with TRBJ1-5; 8 bases agree with TRBD1. The CDR3 totals 18 residues. V lost 0 bases, J lost 2 bases, and 9 bases stayed unmatched. Germline values: CDR1 MDHEN, CDR2 SYDVKM. The CDR3 spells CASSLWDMGQVGNQPQHF. Written as DNA, the CDR3 is TGTGCCAGCAGTTTATGGGATATGGGACAGGTGGGCAATCAGCCCCAGCATTTT.

This rearrangement joins TRBV25-1 to TRBJ2-7, with a possible D match to TRBD1 (5 bases). The V end was cut by 8 bases, the J end by 4 bases, with 24 bases between. The CDR3 extends over 16 amino acids. CDR1 MGHDK and CDR2 SYGVNS come from the germline V gene. The CDR3 nucleotides read TGTGCCAGCGGGGCCCCTGGAGAGACAGTACTTTACGAGCAGTACTTC. Translating it yields CASGAPGETVLYEQYF.

V gene TRBV6-1 combines with J gene TRBJ1-5; D gene uncertain. The ends were cut back, 7 bases at V and 3 bases at J, with 10 bases in the middle. The V gene's germline CDR1 is MNHNS and CDR2 SASEGT. The CDR3 is 13 residues long. The DNA for the CDR3 is TGTGCCAGCAAAACAGTGTCCAATCAGCCCCAGCATTTT. Protein product: CASKTVSNQPQHF.

The gene calls are TRBV5-8 and TRBJ1-1; 9 bases align to TRBD1. The CDR3 has 16 amino acids. CDR1 is SGHTS, CDR2 YDEGEE, per germline. The ends lost 4 bases at V and 5 bases at J; junction bases unmatched: 12. Here the CDR3 DNA reads TGTGCCAGCAGCCTGGGACAGGGTGAGTTTGGGACTGAAGCTTTCTTT. This codes for CASSLGQGEFGTEAFF.

V is TRBV29-1 and J is TRBJ1-4; the match to TRBD1 covers 9 bases. Trimming removed 6 bases from V and 8 bases from J; junction bases left unmatched: 7. The germline V gene has CDR1 SQVTM and CDR2 ANQGSEA. The CDR3 sequence is 13 residues long. The CDR3, as DNA: TGCAGCGTATCTCGGGACAGGGCAGAAAAACTGTTTTTT. Translating it yields CSVSRDRAEKLFF.

V gene TRBV6-5 combines with J gene TRBJ2-1; 8 bases match TRBD2. The CDR3 is 15 residues long. The germline V gene encodes CDR1 MNHEY and CDR2 SVGAGI. V trimming: 6 bases; J trimming: 4 bases; junction bases outside the gene matches: 8. The CDR3 region has the DNA TGTGCCAGCAGGCGTATCGGGGGGGCTTACAATGAGCAGTTCTTC. The encoded protein is CASRRIGGAYNEQFF.

CDR3 protein: CASSTGRASSYNEQFF. CDR3 DNA sequence: TGTGCCAGTAGTACAGGACGCGCAAGCTCCTACAATGAGCAGTTCTTC. V is TRBV19 and J is TRBJ2-1, with unresolved D. Germline CDR1 LNHDA, CDR2 SQIVND (reference sequence). The CDR3 has 16 amino acids. The V and J ends lost 4 bases and 0 bases respectively, with 13 bases between them.

The gene calls are TRBV6-5 and TRBJ1-2; 7 bases align to TRBD1. CDR3 size: 14 residues. The ends lost 6 bases at V and 0 bases at J; junction bases unmatched: 4. Germline V CDR1 and CDR2: MNHEY, SVGAGI. CDR3 protein: CASRRDRANYGYTF. For the CDR3, the DNA is TGTGCCAGCAGACGGGACAGAGCTAACTATGGCTACACCTTC.

This clone was recorded once. In nucleotides, the CDR3 is TGTGCCAGCGCCGAGGTCGGGACAAGTCTTAGCAATCAGCCCCAGCATTTT. It specifies CASAEVGTSLSNQPQHF. The chain carries TRBV19 and TRBJ1-5, with TRBD1 as a possible D gene (6 bases). CDR1 is LNHDA and CDR2 is SQIVND in the germline V gene (reference sequence). Trimming removed 9 bases from V and 0 bases from J, with 21 bases in between. This CDR3 contains 17 residues.

V gene TRBV29-1 combines with J gene TRBJ2-3; 10 bases fit TRBD1. The germline gives CDR1 SQVTM, CDR2 ANQGSEA. After removal of 1 base from V and 6 bases from J, the junction contained 16 bases not matched to a gene. The CDR3 covers 18 residues. Here the CDR3 reads CSVEGDRGYLREADTQYF. As DNA, the CDR3 is TGCAGCGTTGAAGGGGACAGGGGCTATCTGCGGGAGGCGGATACGCAGTATTTT.

This clone was picked up a small number of times. The V and J genes are TRBV19 and TRBJ2-7; 11 bases line up with TRBD1. The CDR3 is made up of 15 amino acids. Germline loops: CDR1 LNHDA, CDR2 SQIVND (reference sequence). V lost 4 bases, J lost 2 bases, and 4 bases stayed unmatched. CDR3 loop: CASSNVGQGAYEQYF. In nucleotides, the CDR3 is TGTGCCAGTAGTAATGTGGGACAGGGGGCCTACGAGCAGTACTTC.